A single sample is the source of the 31 T cell receptor beta chains below, sequenced in a study of T-cell memory formation after mild COVID-19. TCRdb re-analysed the 5' RACE reads in MiXCR, keeping a single row per CDR3 protein. This table holds roughly 610,000 distinct CDR3 sequences, 17% found once. The sample consisted of PBMCs or a T cell subset sorted from them (not recorded which). The source of these receptors is an adult woman who had mild COVID-19 (a few samples of this study predate the infection). Cell type and time point are not known.

The chain combines TRBV9 with TRBJ2-1, with 7 positions matching TRBD2. There are 15 residues in the CDR3. Trimming at V came to 6 bases and at J to 5 bases, leaving 11 bases not matched to a gene. CDR1 is SGDLS and CDR2 is YYNGEE in the germline V gene. CDR3: CASTLDPAGNNEQFF. The CDR3 coding sequence is TGTGCCAGCACCCTAGACCCAGCGGGAAACAATGAGCAGTTCTTC.

This clonotype was found many times. The chain employs TRBV5-1 and TRBJ2-3, with D uncertain. Germline V gene lookup returns CDR1 SGHRS and CDR2 YFSETQ. V gave up 3 bases and J gave up 1 base, with 6 bases separating them. The CDR3 spans 13 residues. The CDR3 nucleotides read TGCGCCAGCAGCTATGGGGGCACAGATACGCAGTATTTT. As protein: CASSYGGTDTQYF. The whole variable domain, remainder taken from reference TRBV5-1 and TRBJ2-3, is KAGVTQTPRYLIKTRGQQVTLSCSPISGHRSVSWYQQTPGQGLQFLFEYFSETQRNKGNFPGRFSGRQFSNSRSEMNVSTLELGDSALYLCASSYGGTDTQYFGPGTRLTVL.

This clonotype was detected a few times. The chain recombines TRBV6-5 with TRBJ1-2; 7 bases are a match to TRBD1. Germline loops: CDR1 MNHEY, CDR2 SVGAGI. The CDR3 spans 15 residues. The V segment lost 5 bases and the J segment 4 bases; nucleotides outside the gene matches: 10. The CDR3 DNA sequence: TGTGCCAGCAGTACACTGACAGGGTGGGTCTATGGCTACACCTTC. Translating gives CASSTLTGWVYGYTF.

There are a few counts of this clonotype. Written as DNA, the CDR3 is TGTGCCAGCAGCTTCGGCCCAGGGGTCCCCTACGAGCAGTACTTC. It is translated as CASSFGPGVPYEQYF. This chain connects TRBV11-2 to TRBJ2-7; perhaps TRBD1 as D (6 bases). Germline V gene data show CDR1 as SGHAT and CDR2 as FQNNGV. Deletions cut 3 bases from V and 2 bases from J, with 14 bases between. The length of the CDR3 is 15 residues.

The V and J genes are TRBV20-1 and TRBJ1-1; D is perhaps TRBD1 (5 bases). This CDR3 region has 14 residues. V was pared by 3 bases and J by 6 bases, with 17 bases between. From germline, CDR1 is DFQATT and CDR2 SNEGSKA (reference sequence). The DNA for the CDR3 is TGCAGTGCTAGGAGGGACGGGATATGGCCTGAAGCTTTCTTT. Translating gives CSARRDGIWPEAFF.

The J gene is TRBJ2-6, the V gene TRBV20-1, with TRBD1 identical over 9 bases. V lost 1 base and J lost 0; bases outside the gene matches: 4. This CDR3 comprises 17 residues. In germline, CDR1 is DFQATT, CDR2 SNEGSKA (reference sequence). CDR3 sequence (DNA): TGCAGTGCTAGAGGGGGACAGGGATCCTCTGGGGCCAACGTCCTGACTTTC. Amino acids: CSARGGQGSSGANVLTF.

This rearrangement joins TRBV11-3 to TRBJ1-3; no reliable D call. CDR1 is SGHNT and CDR2 is YENEEA in the germline V gene. V was shortened by 7 bases and J by 0 bases, with 16 bases between the two germline ends. The CDR3 contains 16 residues. CDR3 bases: TGTGCCAGCATCTTCTCGGACTGGAACTCTGGAAACACCATATATTTT. Its protein product is CASIFSDWNSGNTIYF. The complete variable domain, with remaining parts taken from reference TRBV11-3 and TRBJ1-3, reads EAGVVQSPRYKIIEKKQPVAFWCNPISGHNTLYWYLQNLGQGPELLIRYENEEAVDDSQLPKDRFSAERLKGVDSTLKIQPAELGDSAVYLCASIFSDWNSGNTIYFGEGSWLTVV.

The chain carries TRBV9 and TRBJ1-1; no reliable D call. Trimming left V 1 base short and J 1 base short, with 8 bases between. Per the germline V gene, CDR1 is SGDLS and CDR2 is YYNGEE. CDR3 length: 14 residues. The CDR3 nucleotides are TGTGCCAGCAGCGTAATGTTTGGGAACACTGAAGCTTTCTTT. As protein: CASSVMFGNTEAFF.

The table lists this clonotype with a few counts. The gene calls are TRBV12-3 or TRBV12-4 and TRBJ2-7; the D gene could be TRBD1 or TRBD2 (5 bases each). The CDR3 is 16 residues long. V was cut by 5 bases and J by 0 bases, with 17 bases left in between. CDR3 sequence reads: CASSQWGTGSSYEQYF. For the CDR3, the DNA is TGTGCCAGCAGTCAATGGGGGACGGGGAGCTCCTACGAGCAGTACTTC.

This clonotype was seen more than once but under ten times. The chain combines TRBV6-5 with TRBJ1-2; D remains ambiguous. From germline, CDR1 is MNHEY and CDR2 SVGAGI. The CDR3 is 14 amino acids. Trimming shortened V by 4 bases and J by 5 bases, and 14 bases separated the two germline ends. CDR3 residues: CASSWARVEYGYTF. The CDR3 nucleotides read TGTGCCAGCAGTTGGGCCCGGGTAGAGTATGGCTACACCTTC.

The table lists this clonotype with a few counts. V gene TRBV30 combines with J gene TRBJ2-7, with D perhaps TRBD1 (5 bases). V lost 0 bases and J lost 1, with 10 bases in between. The CDR3 length is 14 residues. Germline V gene data show CDR1 as GTSNPN and CDR2 as SVGIG (reference sequence). The CDR3 region has the DNA TGTGCCTGGAGTGTACAGGCAGGATCCTACGAGCAGTACTTC. Translation gives CAWSVQAGSYEQYF.

The V call is TRBV24-1, the J call TRBJ2-2, with 10 bases that match TRBD2. V was pared by 4 bases and J by 0 bases, with 7 bases of the junction left unmatched. Per the germline V gene, CDR1 is KGHDR and CDR2 is SFDVKD. The CDR3 spans 18 residues. As DNA, the CDR3 is TGTGCCACCAGTGAGGGGGCCACTAGCGGGACGAACACCGGGGAGCTGTTTTTT. Its translation is CATSEGATSGTNTGELFF.

This clonotype has a count of ten or more. The rearrangement joins TRBV7-9 to TRBJ1-4, with 8 bases fitting TRBD1. This CDR3 has 14 amino acids. CDR1 is SEHNR, CDR2 FQNEAQ, per germline (reference sequence). Trimming cost V 5 bases and J 3 bases; bases outside gene matches: 2. The CDR3 loop is CASSPTGANEKLFF. CDR3 DNA sequence: TGTGCCAGCAGCCCGACAGGGGCTAATGAAAAACTGTTTTTT.

The gene calls are TRBV12-3 or TRBV12-4 and TRBJ1-6; TRBD1 is a possible D gene (6 bases). V was cut by 6 bases and J by 7 bases, with 16 bases left in between. The CDR3 covers 15 residues. The CDR3 DNA sequence: TGTGCCAGCAGGGGTAGTCAGGGGACGAATTCACCCCTCCACTTT. It is translated as CASRGSQGTNSPLHF.

The rearrangement joins TRBV5-4 to TRBJ1-2, with D perhaps TRBD1 (6 bases). The V end lost 4 bases, the J end lost 4 bases, and 17 bases lay between the germline ends. Germline V gene data show CDR1 as SGHNT and CDR2 as YYREEE (reference sequence). The CDR3 has 15 residues. The CDR3 DNA is TGTGCCAGCAGCGAGACGACAGGTTTAGTCTATGGCTACACCTTC. This codes for CASSETTGLVYGYTF.

There are a few counts of this clonotype. V usage is TRBV19 and J usage is TRBJ2-7; 14 positions agree with TRBD2. Per the germline V gene, CDR1 is LNHDA and CDR2 is SQIVND (reference sequence). V shed 5 bases, J shed 4 bases, and the junction held 4 bases outside the gene matches. The CDR3 is 15 residues long. This chain's CDR3 is CASSAGLAGAYEQYF. The DNA of the CDR3 is TGTGCCAGTAGTGCGGGACTAGCGGGGGCTTACGAGCAGTACTTC.

This clonotype occurred a few times. The chain joins TRBV3-1 to TRBJ2-7; D assignment may be TRBD1 or TRBD2 (6 bases each). Germline CDR1 is LGHDT and CDR2 is YNNKEL (reference sequence). This CDR3 comprises 19 residues. Trimming left V 0 bases short and J 1 base short, with 22 bases between. CDR3 in amino acids: CASSQDPLRGLSASYEQYF. CDR3 bases: TGTGCCAGCAGCCAAGATCCATTACGGGGGCTTTCGGCGTCCTACGAGCAGTACTTC.

This clonotype was detected ten times or more. The V call is TRBV29-1, the J call TRBJ2-1, with 11 bases identical to TRBD2. The CDR3 contains 15 residues. Germline assignment: CDR1 SQVTM and CDR2 ANQGSEA. The V and J ends lost 5 bases and 7 bases, in that order; junction bases with no gene match: 10. DNA for the CDR3: TGCAGCGTTCTCATAGCGGGGGGGCCCCGTAATGAGCAGTTCTTC. This encodes CSVLIAGGPRNEQFF.

This clonotype was recorded a few times. The rearrangement joins TRBV20-1 to TRBJ1-5; possibly TRBD1 for D (5 bases). This CDR3 has 16 amino acids. The germline gives CDR1 DFQATT, CDR2 SNEGSKA (reference sequence). V was cut by 1 base and J by 0 bases, with 13 bases left in between. Written as DNA, the CDR3 is TGCAGTGCTAGAGCTGGAAGACAGTATAGCAATCAGCCCCAGCATTTT. Encoded protein: CSARAGRQYSNQPQHF.

The chain joins TRBV10-3 to TRBJ2-6; no clear D. The germline CDR1 and CDR2 sequences are ENHRY and SYGVKD. V was cut by 6 bases and J by 0 bases, with 12 bases left in between. The CDR3 runs 16 residues. The DNA for the CDR3 is TGTGCCATCAGACCCCCGACGGGCTCTGGGGCCAACGTCCTGACTTTC. Protein product: CAIRPPTGSGANVLTF.

The genes are TRBV6-2 or TRBV6-3 and TRBJ2-3, with D maybe TRBD1 (5 bases). This CDR3 comprises 15 residues. V was trimmed by 1 base and J by 2 bases, leaving 10 bases between them. Germline loops: CDR1 MNHEY, CDR2 SVGEGT. Written as DNA, the CDR3 is TGTGCCAGCAGTTACTTGGGGCCTCCCACAGATACGCAGTATTTT. It is translated as CASSYLGPPTDTQYF.

Only a few counts were recorded for this clonotype. This rearrangement joins TRBV4-2 to TRBJ2-7, with D unclear. The germline V gene encodes CDR1 LGHNA and CDR2 YNFKEQ. V lost 0 bases, J lost 4 bases, and 16 bases lay in between. The CDR3 is 16 amino acids. The chain's CDR3 is CASSQDLTGAAYEQYF. The CDR3 DNA reads as TGTGCCAGCAGCCAAGACTTGACCGGAGCTGCTTACGAGCAGTACTTC.

This clonotype was picked up a small number of times. The V call is TRBV5-5, the J call TRBJ1-2; no clear D. Trimming took 3 bases from V and 3 from J, leaving 12 bases between them. The V gene's germline CDR1 is SGHKS and CDR2 YYEKEE (reference sequence). CDR3 length: 14 amino acids. As DNA, the CDR3 is TGTGCCAGCAGCTCCCGACCAGAGGACTATGGCTACACCTTC. It codes for CASSSRPEDYGYTF.

Only a few counts were recorded for this clonotype. This rearrangement joins TRBV12-3 or TRBV12-4 to TRBJ1-2; a possible D gene is TRBD1 (6 bases). Trimming pared 1 base from V and 4 bases from J, leaving 13 bases between. CDR3 length: 15 residues. The CDR3 protein is CASSLDPGAGYGYTF. CDR3 in DNA: TGTGCCAGCAGTTTAGACCCAGGGGCGGGCTATGGCTACACCTTC.

This clonotype was detected only a few times. The rearrangement uses TRBV19 and TRBJ1-5; TRBD1 agrees at 8 bases. The CDR3 contains 16 residues. J lost 2 bases, V lost 5 bases, and 8 bases had no gene match. Germline V gene lookup returns CDR1 LNHDA and CDR2 SQIVND (reference sequence). The CDR3 DNA reads as TGTGCCAGTAGTCTGACCAGGGGGCATGGCAATCAGCCCCAGCATTTT. This encodes CASSLTRGHGNQPQHF.

This clonotype came up a few times. The chain has TRBV5-1 and TRBJ1-1; a weak D match, TRBD1 (5 bases). CDR1 and CDR2 (germline): SGHRS, YFSETQ. The CDR3 runs 15 residues. Trimming pared 4 bases from V and 0 bases from J, leaving 13 bases between. The CDR3 reads CASSPQANMNTEAFF. The CDR3 nucleotides are TGCGCCAGCAGCCCACAGGCGAACATGAACACTGAAGCTTTCTTT.

This clonotype was observed a handful of times. J is TRBJ1-1 and V is TRBV20-1; D may be TRBD1 (5 bases). The V gene lost 2 bases and the J gene lost 8 bases, with 9 bases spanning the gap. The CDR3 is 11 amino acids. Germline V gene data show CDR1 as DFQATT and CDR2 as SNEGSKA (reference sequence). The CDR3 region has the DNA TGCAGTGCTAGACGGACAAAGGAAGCTTTCTTT. This gives the protein CSARRTKEAFF.

CDR3 sequence reads: CATSTHGREREAFF. CDR3 bases: TGTGCCACCAGCACCCACGGGAGGGAGCGAGAAGCTTTCTTT. V and J are TRBV12-3 or TRBV12-4 and TRBJ1-1; D call uncertain. V gave up 10 bases and J gave up 8 bases, with 23 bases separating them. The CDR3 is made up of 14 amino acids.

The chain links TRBV20-1 to TRBJ2-1, with D unclear. Germline CDR1 DFQATT, CDR2 SNEGSKA (reference sequence). This CDR3 has 11 residues. V gave up 5 bases and J gave up 9 bases, with 11 bases separating them. This CDR3 reads CSAPNVGEQFF. The CDR3 region has the DNA TGCAGTGCTCCGAATGTAGGTGAGCAGTTCTTC.

This clonotype came up many times. The rearrangement links TRBV4-2 to TRBJ2-7; TRBD1 agrees at 7 bases. V was pared by 0 bases and J by 1 base, with 6 bases of the junction left unmatched. This CDR3 has 16 amino acids. From germline, CDR1 is LGHNA and CDR2 YNFKEQ. DNA of the CDR3: TGTGCCAGCAGCCAAGATTCGACAGGGATTTCCTACGAGCAGTACTTC. Protein: CASSQDSTGISYEQYF.

The chain has TRBV2 and TRBJ1-2, with D tentatively TRBD1 (6 bases). Trimming cost V 6 bases and J 5 bases, with 16 bases left between them. The CDR3 has 14 amino acids. The germline V gene has CDR1 SNHLY and CDR2 FYNNEI. The CDR3, as DNA: TGTGCCAGCAGCCCAGGGGCCCAACTTTATGGCTACACCTTC. It is translated as CASSPGAQLYGYTF.